Following are 30 T cell receptor beta chains from one sample sequenced in a study of T cells in narcolepsy. The table came from immunoSEQ multiplex PCR; TCRdb's copy has only in-frame clones and leaves some out. The table has 15,000 to 20,000 clones, approximately 84% seen once. What was sequenced was memory (CD45RA-) CD4+ T cells from blood. The receptor set was obtained from a human donor in good health.

The J gene is TRBJ1-6, the V gene TRBV11-2; maybe TRBD1 (6 bases). With 1 base removed from V and 9 bases from J, the gap between germline ends came to 10 bases. Germline V lookup: CDR1 SGHAT, CDR2 FQNNGV. This CDR3 contains 14 residues. The CDR3 sequence is CASSLVQGSSPLHF. The CDR3, as DNA: TGTGCCAGCAGCTTAGTTCAGGGGAGTTCACCCCTCCACTTT.

This chain links TRBV5-4 with TRBJ2-2; TRBD1 matches 9 bases. J gave up 5 bases and V 4 bases, and 15 bases lay outside the gene matches. This CDR3 has 18 amino acids. CDR1 and CDR2 (germline): SGHNT, YYREEE (reference sequence). CDR3 bases: TGTGCCAGCAGCCCCCCGGGGGGACAGGGAATTGGTACCGGGGAGCTGTTTTTT. It translates to CASSPPGGQGIGTGELFF.

The chain employs TRBV19 and TRBJ2-2; D could derive from TRBD1 or TRBD2 (5 bases each). V was shortened by 4 bases and J by 5 bases, with 8 bases between the two germline ends. This CDR3 is built from 13 residues. Germline V gene lookup returns CDR1 LNHDA and CDR2 SQIVND (reference sequence). CDR3: CASSRGVTGELFF. The CDR3 nucleotides read TGTGCCAGTAGTAGAGGGGTGACCGGGGAGCTGTTTTTT.

The V call is TRBV30, the J call TRBJ2-1; TRBD2 matches at 10 bases. Germline loops: CDR1 GTSNPN, CDR2 SVGIG (reference sequence). V dropped 0 bases and J dropped 4; count of bases not matched to a gene: 3. The CDR3 length is 15 residues. CDR3 nucleotides: TGTGCCTGGAGTGTACTAGCGGGACCATACAATGAGCAGTTCTTC. Translating it yields CAWSVLAGPYNEQFF. The whole variable domain, filled in from reference TRBV30 and TRBJ2-1, reads SQTIHQWPATLVQPVGSPLSLECTVEGTSNPNLYWYRQAAGRGLQLLFYSVGIGQISSEVPQNLSASRPQDRQFILSSKKLLLSDSGFYLCAWSVLAGPYNEQFFGPGTRLTVL.

The gene calls are TRBV6-1 and TRBJ1-2; D ambiguous. CDR3 length: 13 amino acids. CDR1 is MNHNS and CDR2 is SASEGT in the germline V gene. Trimming took 4 bases from V and 2 from J, leaving 8 bases between them. The CDR3 sequence: CASSVGSNYGYTF. The DNA for the CDR3 is TGTGCCAGCAGTGTAGGGTCCAACTATGGCTACACCTTC.

The V call is TRBV2, the J call TRBJ2-5; 8 bases align to TRBD2. CDR1 and CDR2 (germline): SNHLY, FYNNEI. The CDR3 is made up of 17 amino acids. The trim removed 7 bases at V and 3 bases at J, leaving 16 bases unmatched. This CDR3 is CASTPTGGRTTKETQYF. CDR3 DNA sequence: TGTGCCAGCACCCCGACGGGGGGGCGGACAACGAAAGAGACCCAGTACTTC. Based on the CDR3 plus reference TRBV2 and TRBJ2-5, the full variable domain is EPEVTQTPSHQVTQMGQEVILRCVPISNHLYFYWYRQILGQKVEFLVSFYNNEISEKSEIFDDQFSVERPDGSNFTLKIRSTKLEDSAMYFCASTPTGGRTTKETQYFGPGTRLLVL.

The CDR3 protein is CASNGIQGRNGYTF. The DNA for the CDR3 is TGTGCCAGCAATGGAATCCAGGGGAGGAATGGCTACACCTTC. V gene TRBV6-7 combines with J gene TRBJ1-2; possibly TRBD1 for D (6 bases). TRBV6-7 falls under the ORF class, with uncertain function. V lost 7 bases and J 6 bases, leaving 18 bases between the germline ends. The CDR3 consists of 14 residues.

As regards this clone: This specimen includes other DNA sequences encoding the same CDR3. The chain couples TRBV10-1 to TRBJ2-5; TRBD2 matches at 13 bases. The trim removed 3 bases at V and 5 bases at J, leaving 6 bases unmatched. Germline V gene data show CDR1 as WNHNN and CDR2 as SYGVQD (reference sequence). The CDR3 covers 16 residues. The CDR3 reads CASSERTSGGRETQYF. CDR3 sequence (DNA): TGCGCCAGCAGTGAACGGACTAGCGGGGGTCGTGAGACCCAGTACTTC.

CDR3 bases: TGTGCCAGTAGTACCAGGACAGGGACTGAAGCTTTCTTT. Encoded protein: CASSTRTGTEAFF. This chain connects TRBV19 to TRBJ1-1; TRBD1 aligns across 8 bases. This CDR3 region has 13 residues. From germline, CDR1 is LNHDA and CDR2 SQIVND (reference sequence). V dropped 4 bases and J dropped 5; count of bases not matched to a gene: 3.

The chain employs TRBV30 and TRBJ1-1; no firm D call. Germline loops: CDR1 GTSNPN, CDR2 SVGIG (reference sequence). This CDR3 is built from 12 residues. The V gene lost 7 bases and the J gene lost 6 bases, with 15 bases spanning the gap. The CDR3 DNA reads as TGTGCCTTCACTGACCCGGGCGCTGAAGCTTTCTTT. Residues: CAFTDPGAEAFF.

The V call is TRBV9, the J call TRBJ2-7; 10 nucleotides line up with TRBD2. V lost 2 bases and J lost 0; bases outside the gene matches: 2. From germline, CDR1 is SGDLS and CDR2 YYNGEE. The CDR3 is made up of 15 amino acids. The CDR3 sequence is CASSVSSGSSYEQYF. The CDR3 bases are TGTGCCAGCAGCGTTTCTAGCGGGAGCTCCTACGAGCAGTACTTC. The complete variable domain, with remaining parts taken from reference TRBV9 and TRBJ2-7, reads DSGVTQTPKHLITATGQRVTLRCSPRSGDLSVYWYQQSLDQGLQFLIQYYNGEERAKGNILERFSAQQFPDLHSELNLSSLELGDSALYFCASSVSSGSSYEQYFGPGTRLTVT.

The rearrangement uses TRBV11-3 and TRBJ2-7, with TRBD2 as a possible D gene (6 bases). The V gene's germline CDR1 is SGHNT and CDR2 YENEEA. The CDR3 is 14 residues long. Trimming cost V 4 bases and J 3 bases, with 13 bases left between them. Here the CDR3 DNA reads TGTGCCAGCAGCTCGACTAGGGCCCACTACGAGCAGTACTTC. Amino acid sequence: CASSSTRAHYEQYF.

The chain recombines TRBV29-1 with TRBJ1-3; D is ambiguous. This CDR3 spans 14 amino acids. V was cut by 7 bases and J by 4 bases, with 17 bases left in between. Germline CDR1 SQVTM, CDR2 ANQGSEA. The CDR3 DNA is TGCAGCGCTCTCTTTGTGTTAGGGGGAAACACCATATATTTT. Amino acids: CSALFVLGGNTIYF.

This chain links TRBV7-9 with TRBJ2-3, with 11 bases aligning to TRBD1. Losses at the gene ends were 4 bases for V and 7 bases for J; bases not matched to a gene: 4. Germline CDR1 reads SEHNR; CDR2 reads FQNEAQ (reference sequence). This CDR3 comprises 14 residues. CDR3 bases: TGTGCCAGCAGCTACGGACAGGGGGCCTATACGCAGTATTTT. Encoded protein: CASSYGQGAYTQYF.

This sequence joins TRBV10-3 and TRBJ2-1; D is ambiguous. V dropped 7 bases and J dropped 7 bases, with 11 bases sitting between them. From germline, CDR1 is ENHRY and CDR2 SYGVKD. This CDR3 is 12 amino acids long. The CDR3 sequence: CAIMALGNEQFF. The DNA of the CDR3 is TGTGCCATCATGGCGCTGGGGAATGAGCAGTTCTTC.

This chain connects TRBV6-6 to TRBJ1-1; 7 bases fit TRBD1. This CDR3 has 14 amino acids. V lost 6 bases to trimming and J lost 5 bases; unmatched junction nucleotides: 9. The germline V gene has CDR1 MNHNY and CDR2 SVGAGI (reference sequence). The CDR3 nucleotides are TGTGCCAGCAGGCCAGGGGGGGGAGGGACTGAAGCTTTCTTT. Amino acids: CASRPGGGGTEAFF.

This CDR3 reads CASSQGLTTWGYTF. CDR3 sequence (DNA): TGTGCCAGCAGCCAGGGATTGACAACATGGGGCTACACCTTC. V gene TRBV7-9 combines with J gene TRBJ1-2; a weak D match, TRBD1 (5 bases). Germline values: CDR1 SEHNR, CDR2 FQNEAQ (reference sequence). This CDR3 contains 14 residues. Trimming took 5 bases from V and 8 from J, leaving 18 bases between them.

The chain is built from TRBV6-1 and TRBJ1-5; TRBD1 matches at 8 bases. The CDR3 runs to 14 residues. Germline V gives CDR1 MNHNS, CDR2 SASEGT. V was pared by 5 bases and J by 3 bases, with 3 bases of the junction left unmatched. The CDR3 is CASSFRGLNQPQHF. Here the CDR3 DNA reads TGTGCCAGCAGTTTCAGGGGGCTCAATCAGCCCCAGCATTTT.

The genes are TRBV5-6 and TRBJ2-2, with TRBD1 as a possible D gene (6 bases). V was cut by 2 bases and J by 3 bases, with 11 bases left in between. This CDR3 has 15 amino acids. Germline assignment: CDR1 SGHDT and CDR2 YYEEEE. This chain's CDR3 is CASSFYRVYTGELFF. The CDR3 DNA sequence: TGTGCCAGCAGCTTTTACAGGGTATACACCGGGGAGCTGTTTTTT.

This rearrangement joins TRBV7-8 to TRBJ2-7; 7 nucleotides line up with TRBD2. V was clipped by 2 bases and J by 5 bases; unmatched bases: 3. Germline CDR1 is SGHVS and CDR2 is FQNEAQ. The length of the CDR3 is 13 residues. The CDR3 DNA follows: TGTGCCAGCAGCTTACCGACTAGCAACGAGCAGTACTTC. Protein sequence: CASSLPTSNEQYF.

V gene TRBV6-5 combines with J gene TRBJ1-2; 7 nucleotides match TRBD1. Per germline, CDR1 MNHEY and CDR2 SVGAGI. V was clipped by 7 bases and J by 2 bases; unmatched bases: 10. The CDR3 has 15 amino acids. CDR3 residues: CASIQSRGSNYGYTF. The CDR3 DNA follows: TGTGCCAGCATCCAGAGCAGGGGGAGCAACTATGGCTACACCTTC.

A single count supports this clone. Since the CDR3 does not end with the conserved phenylalanine or tryptophan, this likely comes from a read error. It is unclear where the CDR3 begins or ends on the DNA, so no DNA is shown, and the CDR3 is as TCRdb lists it. The V gene is TRBV2, the J gene TRBJ2-3; the table's D call TRBD1 went unverified against the DNA. The length of the CDR3 is 13 amino acids, counting both ends. CDR1 and CDR2 (germline): SNHLY, FYNNEI. The CDR3 is CASSVYFGQGPHI.

The rearrangement links TRBV12-5 to TRBJ2-3; TRBD1 matches at 12 bases. Trimming removed 3 bases from V and 5 bases from J; junction bases left unmatched: 6. Germline CDR1 is LGHNT and CDR2 is FRNRAP. The length of the CDR3 is 16 residues. CDR3: CASGLGDRGRRDTQYF. Written as DNA, the CDR3 is TGTGCTAGTGGTTTAGGGGACAGGGGGCGCAGAGATACGCAGTATTTT.

This sequence joins TRBV19 and TRBJ2-3; 8 bases map to TRBD1. CDR1 is LNHDA, CDR2 SQIVND, per germline (reference sequence). This CDR3 has 15 residues. V lost 6 bases, J lost 1 base, and 6 bases stayed unmatched. The CDR3 DNA is TGTGCCAGTAGAAGGGGACAGGAACGCACAGATACGCAGTATTTT. Translated: CASRRGQERTDTQYF. Full variable domain (outside the CDR3, taken from reference TRBV19 and TRBJ2-3): DGGITQSPKYLFRKEGQNVTLSCEQNLNHDAMYWYRQDPGQGLRLIYYSQIVNDFQKGDIAEGYSVSREKKESFPLTVTSAQKNPTAFYLCASRRGQERTDTQYFGPGTRLTVL.

Concerning this clone itself: This CDR3 is also generated by other DNA sequences in the sample. The V gene is TRBV5-1, the J gene TRBJ1-1, with 8 bases aligning to TRBD1. Germline lookup yields CDR1 SGHRS and CDR2 YFSETQ. V shed 1 base, J shed 5 bases, and the junction held 7 bases outside the gene matches. The CDR3 covers 15 residues. CDR3 residues: CASSLSTGGGTEAFF. CDR3 sequence (DNA): TGCGCCAGCAGCTTGAGTACAGGGGGAGGGACTGAAGCTTTCTTT.

This clone was counted a single time. The chain combines TRBV5-5 with TRBJ1-6; D might be TRBD1 (6 bases). The CDR3 runs to 18 residues. From germline, CDR1 is SGHKS and CDR2 YYEKEE (reference sequence). Trimming shortened V by 4 bases and J by 4 bases, and 21 bases separated the two germline ends. In DNA form, the CDR3 reads TGTGCCAGCAGCCCACGGGGGGCTCGGGGCTCATATAATTCACCCCTCCACTTT. This codes for CASSPRGARGSYNSPLHF.

The V and J genes are TRBV14 and TRBJ1-2; 7 nucleotides line up with TRBD1. Germline lookup yields CDR1 SGHDN and CDR2 FVKESK. V gave up 5 bases and J gave up 7 bases; unmatched junction bases: 13. The CDR3 runs to 15 residues. The CDR3: CASSLRQGVLVGYTF. The CDR3 DNA reads as TGTGCCAGCAGCTTACGACAGGGTGTTTTAGTTGGCTACACCTTC.

This clone was found a few times. The gene calls are TRBV10-3 and TRBJ1-2, with 10 bases identical to TRBD1. With V trimmed by 6 bases and J by 8 bases, 9 bases remained unmatched. The CDR3 has 14 residues. Germline CDR1 is ENHRY and CDR2 is SYGVKD. The CDR3 DNA follows: TGTGCCATCAGAGGGACAGGGGAAGAAAAGGGCTACACCTTC. It translates to CAIRGTGEEKGYTF.

In nucleotides, the CDR3 is TGTGCCATCGGCAGGGGAGTGGGAGAGACCCAGTACTTC. Translation gives CAIGRGVGETQYF. The gene calls are TRBV10-3 and TRBJ2-5, with D possibly being TRBD1 (6 bases). V was trimmed by 8 bases and J by 4 bases, leaving 14 bases between them. This CDR3 is 13 amino acids long. Germline-derived CDR1 and CDR2 are ENHRY and SYGVKD.

This clone was counted between two and nine times. The V call is TRBV5-4, the J call TRBJ2-7, with 9 nucleotides matching TRBD2. Germline values: CDR1 SGHNT, CDR2 YYREEE (reference sequence). V lost 2 bases to trimming and J lost 6 bases; unmatched junction nucleotides: 9. The CDR3 covers 15 residues. The CDR3 DNA reads as TGTGCCAGCAGCTTCAGGCGGGGGGGCGTCTCCGAGCAGTACTTC. Translation gives CASSFRRGGVSEQYF.